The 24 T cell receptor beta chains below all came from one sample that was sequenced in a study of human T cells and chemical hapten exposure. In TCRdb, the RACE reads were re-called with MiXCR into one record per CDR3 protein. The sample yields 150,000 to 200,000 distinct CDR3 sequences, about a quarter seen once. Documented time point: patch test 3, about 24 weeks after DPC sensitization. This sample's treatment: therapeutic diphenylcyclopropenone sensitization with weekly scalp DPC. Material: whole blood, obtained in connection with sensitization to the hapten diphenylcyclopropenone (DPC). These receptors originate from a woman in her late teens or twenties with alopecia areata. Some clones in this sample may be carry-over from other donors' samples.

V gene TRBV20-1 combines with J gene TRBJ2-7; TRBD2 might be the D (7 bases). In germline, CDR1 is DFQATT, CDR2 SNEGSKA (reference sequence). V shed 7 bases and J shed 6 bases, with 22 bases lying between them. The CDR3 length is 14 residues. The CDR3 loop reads CSGEKGGGRREQYF. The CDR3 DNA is TGCAGTGGAGAGAAGGGAGGGGGTAGACGCGAGCAGTACTTC.

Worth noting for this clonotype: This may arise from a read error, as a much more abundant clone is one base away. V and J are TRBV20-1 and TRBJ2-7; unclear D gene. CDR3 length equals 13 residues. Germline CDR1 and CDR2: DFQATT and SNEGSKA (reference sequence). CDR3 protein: CSARGPTGLQQCF. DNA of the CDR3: TGCAGTGCTAGAGGCCCGACTGGGTTGCAGCAGTGCTTC.

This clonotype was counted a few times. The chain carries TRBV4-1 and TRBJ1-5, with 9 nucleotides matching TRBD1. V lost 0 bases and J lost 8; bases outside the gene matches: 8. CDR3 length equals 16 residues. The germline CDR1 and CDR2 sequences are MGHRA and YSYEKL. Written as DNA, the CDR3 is TGCGCCAGCAGCCAAGAGATGGGGGGGACAGGGAAGCCCCAGCATTTT. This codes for CASSQEMGGTGKPQHF.

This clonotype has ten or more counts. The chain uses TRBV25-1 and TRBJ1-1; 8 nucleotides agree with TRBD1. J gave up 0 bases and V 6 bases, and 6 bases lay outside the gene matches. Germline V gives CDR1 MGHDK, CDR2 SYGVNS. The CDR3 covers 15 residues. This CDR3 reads CASRGQGAMNTEAFF. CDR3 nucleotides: TGTGCCAGCAGGGGCCAGGGGGCTATGAACACTGAAGCTTTCTTT.

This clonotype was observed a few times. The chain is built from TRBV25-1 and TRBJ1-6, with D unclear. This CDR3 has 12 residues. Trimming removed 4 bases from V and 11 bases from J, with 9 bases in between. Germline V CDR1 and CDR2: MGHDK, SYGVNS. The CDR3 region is CASSGRRAPLHF. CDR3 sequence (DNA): TGTGCCAGCAGTGGGCGACGGGCACCCCTCCACTTT.

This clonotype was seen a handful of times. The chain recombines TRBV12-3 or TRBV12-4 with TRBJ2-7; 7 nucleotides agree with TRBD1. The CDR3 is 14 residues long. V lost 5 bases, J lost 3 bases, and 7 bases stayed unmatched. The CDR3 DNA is TGTGCCAGCAGTCAGACGGGACAGAACTACGAGCAGTACTTC. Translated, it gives CASSQTGQNYEQYF.

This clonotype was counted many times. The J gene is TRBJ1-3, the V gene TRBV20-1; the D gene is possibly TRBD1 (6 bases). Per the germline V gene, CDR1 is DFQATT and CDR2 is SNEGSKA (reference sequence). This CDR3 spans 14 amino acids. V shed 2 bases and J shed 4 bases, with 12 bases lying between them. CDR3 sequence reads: CSARIPGEGNTIYF. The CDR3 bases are TGCAGTGCTAGAATTCCAGGGGAAGGAAACACCATATATTTT.

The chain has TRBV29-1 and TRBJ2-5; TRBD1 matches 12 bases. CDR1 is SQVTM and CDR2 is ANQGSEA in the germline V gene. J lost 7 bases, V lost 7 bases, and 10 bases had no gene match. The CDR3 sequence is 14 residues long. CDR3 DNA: TGCAGCGCGACCGGGGGACAGGGGGCAGCGACCCAGTACTTC. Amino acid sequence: CSATGGQGAATQYF. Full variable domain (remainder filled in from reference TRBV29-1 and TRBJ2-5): SAVISQKPSRDICQRGTSLTIQCQVDSQVTMMFWYRQQPGQSLTLIATANQGSEATYESGFVIDKFPISRPNLTFSTLTVSNMSPEDSSIYLCSATGGQGAATQYFGPGTRLLVL.

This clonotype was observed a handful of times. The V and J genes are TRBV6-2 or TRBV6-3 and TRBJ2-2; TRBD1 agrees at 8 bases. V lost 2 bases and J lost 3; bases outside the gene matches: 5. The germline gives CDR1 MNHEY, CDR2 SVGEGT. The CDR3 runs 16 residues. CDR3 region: CASSYGRGRDTGELFF. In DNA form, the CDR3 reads TGTGCCAGCAGTTACGGCAGGGGGCGAGACACCGGGGAGCTGTTTTTT.

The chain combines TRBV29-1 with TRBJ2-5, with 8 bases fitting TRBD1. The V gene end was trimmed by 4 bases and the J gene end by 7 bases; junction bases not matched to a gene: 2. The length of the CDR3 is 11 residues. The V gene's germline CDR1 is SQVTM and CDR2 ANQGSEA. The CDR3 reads CSVVTGGTQYF. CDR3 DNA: TGCAGCGTTGTCACAGGGGGGACCCAGTACTTC. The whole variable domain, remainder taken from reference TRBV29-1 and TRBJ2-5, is SAVISQKPSRDICQRGTSLTIQCQVDSQVTMMFWYRQQPGQSLTLIATANQGSEATYESGFVIDKFPISRPNLTFSTLTVSNMSPEDSSIYLCSVVTGGTQYFGPGTRLLVL.

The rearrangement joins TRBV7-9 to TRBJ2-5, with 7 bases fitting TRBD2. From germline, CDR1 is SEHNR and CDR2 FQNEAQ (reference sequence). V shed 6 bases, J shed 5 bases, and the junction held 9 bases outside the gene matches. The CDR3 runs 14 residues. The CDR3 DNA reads TGTGCCAGCAGTCAGGCGCGGGAGAGGGAGACCCAGTACTTC. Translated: CASSQARERETQYF.

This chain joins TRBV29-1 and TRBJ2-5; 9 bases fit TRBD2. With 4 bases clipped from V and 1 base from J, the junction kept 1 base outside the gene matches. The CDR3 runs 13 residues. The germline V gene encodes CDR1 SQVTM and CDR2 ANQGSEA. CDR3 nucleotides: TGCAGCGTTGGACTAGCGGTCCAAGAGACCCAGTACTTC. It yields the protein CSVGLAVQETQYF.

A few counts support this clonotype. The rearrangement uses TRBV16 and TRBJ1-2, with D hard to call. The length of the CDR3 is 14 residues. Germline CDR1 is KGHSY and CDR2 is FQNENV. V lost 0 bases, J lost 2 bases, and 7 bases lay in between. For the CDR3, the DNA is TGTGCCAGCAGCCAATCGAACAGCAACTATGGCTACACCTTC. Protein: CASSQSNSNYGYTF.

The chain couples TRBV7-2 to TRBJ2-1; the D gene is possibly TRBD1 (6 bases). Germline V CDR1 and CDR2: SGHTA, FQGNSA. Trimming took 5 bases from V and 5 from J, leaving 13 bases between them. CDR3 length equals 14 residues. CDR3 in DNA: TGTGCCAGCAGCATAAGCCCAGGGGACAATGAGCAGTTCTTC. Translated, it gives CASSISPGDNEQFF.

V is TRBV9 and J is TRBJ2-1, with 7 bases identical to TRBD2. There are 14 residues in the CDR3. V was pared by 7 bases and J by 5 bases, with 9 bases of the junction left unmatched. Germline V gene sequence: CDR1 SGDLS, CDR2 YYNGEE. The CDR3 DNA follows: TGTGCCAGCGGGGGAGGGCTCGTCAACAATGAGCAGTTCTTC. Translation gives CASGGGLVNNEQFF.

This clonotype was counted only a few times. CDR3 loop: CASSQFQGEPQHF. The CDR3 DNA reads as TGCGCCAGCAGCCAATTTCAGGGAGAGCCCCAGCATTTT. The rearrangement links TRBV4-1 to TRBJ1-5, with D possibly TRBD1 on 5 matching bases. Trimming left V 2 bases short and J 8 bases short, with 10 bases between. Looked up from germline, CDR1 is MGHRA and CDR2 is YSYEKL. The CDR3 covers 13 residues.

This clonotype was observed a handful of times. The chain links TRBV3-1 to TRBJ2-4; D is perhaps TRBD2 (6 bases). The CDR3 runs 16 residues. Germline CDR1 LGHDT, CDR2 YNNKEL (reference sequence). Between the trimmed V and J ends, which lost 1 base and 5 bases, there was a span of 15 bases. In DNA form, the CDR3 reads TGTGCCAGCAGCCAAGTGTTGCGGGGCGTCGAAAACATTCAGTACTTC. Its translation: CASSQVLRGVENIQYF.

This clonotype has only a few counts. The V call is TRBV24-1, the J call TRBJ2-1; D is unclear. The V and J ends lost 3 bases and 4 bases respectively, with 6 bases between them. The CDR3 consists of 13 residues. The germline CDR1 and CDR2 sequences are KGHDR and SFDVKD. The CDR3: CATSDPLYNEQFF. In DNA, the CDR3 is TGTGCCACCAGTGATCCCCTGTACAATGAGCAGTTCTTC.

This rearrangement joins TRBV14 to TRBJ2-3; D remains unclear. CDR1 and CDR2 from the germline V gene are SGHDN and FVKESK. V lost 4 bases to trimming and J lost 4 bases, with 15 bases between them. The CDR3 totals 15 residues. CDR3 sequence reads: CASSPHLLGSDTQYF. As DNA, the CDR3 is TGTGCCAGCAGCCCCCATCTCCTGGGCTCAGATACGCAGTATTTT.

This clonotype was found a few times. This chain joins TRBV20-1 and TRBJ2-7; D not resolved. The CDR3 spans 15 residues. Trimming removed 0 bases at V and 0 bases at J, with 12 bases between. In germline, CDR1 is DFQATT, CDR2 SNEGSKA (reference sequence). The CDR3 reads CSARDPGFSSYEQYF. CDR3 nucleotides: TGCAGTGCTAGAGATCCGGGCTTTAGCTCCTACGAGCAGTACTTC.

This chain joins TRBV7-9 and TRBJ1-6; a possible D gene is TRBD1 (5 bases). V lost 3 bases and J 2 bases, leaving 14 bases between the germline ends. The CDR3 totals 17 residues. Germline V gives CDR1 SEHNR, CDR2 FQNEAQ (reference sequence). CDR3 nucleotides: TGTGCCAGCAGCTTTTACCTCACAGGACCCTATAATTCACCCCTCCACTTT. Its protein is CASSFYLTGPYNSPLHF.

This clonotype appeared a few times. This chain's CDR3 is CSARETALTEAFF. The CDR3 nucleotides read TGCAGTGCTAGAGAGACAGCTCTCACTGAAGCTTTCTTT. The chain employs TRBV20-1 and TRBJ1-1; D possibly corresponds to TRBD1 (5 bases). Trimming removed 0 bases from V and 4 bases from J, with 9 bases in between. Germline CDR1 reads DFQATT; CDR2 reads SNEGSKA (reference sequence). This CDR3 region has 13 residues.

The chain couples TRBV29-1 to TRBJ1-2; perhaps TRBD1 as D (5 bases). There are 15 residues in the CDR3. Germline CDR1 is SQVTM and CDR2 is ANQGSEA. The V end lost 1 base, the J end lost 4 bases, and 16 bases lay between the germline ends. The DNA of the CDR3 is TGCAGCGTTGAAGGGGGCCGCACAGGCGGCTATGGCTACACCTTC. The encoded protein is CSVEGGRTGGYGYTF.

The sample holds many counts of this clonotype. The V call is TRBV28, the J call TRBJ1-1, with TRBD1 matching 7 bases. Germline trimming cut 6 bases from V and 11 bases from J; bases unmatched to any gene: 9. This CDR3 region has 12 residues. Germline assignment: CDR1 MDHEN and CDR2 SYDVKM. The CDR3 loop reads CASSSPTGVAFF. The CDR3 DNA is TGTGCCAGCAGCTCCCCCACAGGGGTGGCTTTCTTT.